This record concerns one T cell receptor (beta chain) sequence. This sample is drawn from a study of blood T cell repertoires in COVID-19. In the study overall: Samples taken during acute and convalescent COVID-19 were collected in the United States, Italy and Spain.

This CDR3 has 14 amino acids. Germline assignment: CDR1 KGHDR and CDR2 SFDVKD. Trimming removed 7 bases from V and 5 bases from J; junction bases left unmatched: 6. The participants were between about 18 and 90 years old and came from under 25 US areas. Donors in Cohort 3 counted as recovered after two negative PCRs, clearance, or symptom resolution. TCRdb's copy holds only in-frame clones and misses some; the assay was immunoSEQ multiplex PCR. The sample has 150,000 to 200,000 clones, 65% to 85% seen once. This chain joins TRBV24-1 and TRBJ2-5; TRBD2 agrees at 10 bases. Material: PBMCs or T cells enriched from blood (not recorded which). The TCR comes from a woman aged 55-75 years who had recovered from COVID-19. CDR3 sequence reads: CATSGAGGGETQYF. The CDR3 DNA reads as TGTGCCACCAGCGGAGCGGGAGGGGGGGAGACCCAGTACTTC.